One sample yielded the 9 T cell receptor beta chains listed below, sequenced in a study of T cell responses to AZD1222 COVID-19 vaccine. Some clones are missing from TCRdb's copy, which holds only in-frame ones; the method was immunoSEQ multiplex PCR. The table includes about 120,000 clones, 88% detected once. Sequencing used peripheral blood, obtained on day 0 of AZD1222 vaccination. Receptors were obtained from an adult in good health.

This CDR3 is CATSDPLGAAAQYF. The CDR3 DNA sequence: TGTGCCACCAGTGATCCCCTAGGGGCGGCGGCCCAGTACTTC. V is TRBV24-1 and J is TRBJ2-5; weak D call: TRBD1 (5 bases). There are 14 residues in the CDR3. Germline-derived CDR1 and CDR2 are KGHDR and SFDVKD. The germline V and J ends were trimmed by 3 bases and 9 bases, with 16 bases remaining between them.

V is TRBV18 and J is TRBJ2-5; no firm D call. This CDR3 comprises 12 residues. Trimming removed 6 bases from V and 5 bases from J, with 10 bases in between. CDR1 is KGHSH and CDR2 is LQKENI in the germline V gene. CDR3 in DNA: TGTGCCAGCTCCCTGGGTTATGAGACCCAGTACTTC. The encoded protein is CASSLGYETQYF. Combining the CDR3 with reference TRBV18 and TRBJ2-5 gives the whole variable domain NAGVMQNPRHLVRRRGQEARLRCSPMKGHSHVYWYRQLPEEGLKFMVYLQKENIIDESGMPKERFSAEFPKEGPSILRIQQVVRGDSAAYFCASSLGYETQYFGPGTRLLVL.

V usage is TRBV6-6 and J usage is TRBJ2-7, with 7 bases identical to TRBD1. The CDR3 covers 15 residues. From germline, CDR1 is MNHNY and CDR2 SVGAGI (reference sequence). Trimming took 0 bases from V and 0 from J; bases not matched to a gene: 2. The CDR3 DNA reads TGTGCCAGCAGTTACTCGTGGGACAGCTCCTACGAGCAGTACTTC. Translation: CASSYSWDSSYEQYF.

The genes are TRBV5-4 and TRBJ2-7; perhaps TRBD1 as D (6 bases). In germline, CDR1 is SGHNT, CDR2 YYREEE (reference sequence). The CDR3 spans 13 residues. V lost 0 bases and J 3 bases, leaving 7 bases between the germline ends. The CDR3 protein is CASSLGTVYEQYF. The CDR3, as DNA: TGTGCCAGCAGCTTGGGGACAGTCTACGAGCAGTACTTC.

The chain links TRBV5-4 to TRBJ1-1; D is possibly TRBD1 (6 bases). This CDR3 is built from 15 residues. V shed 0 bases and J shed 4 bases, with 13 bases lying between them. The V gene's germline CDR1 is SGHNT and CDR2 YYREEE (reference sequence). This chain's CDR3 is CASSLERGGSTEAFF. DNA of the CDR3: TGTGCCAGCAGCTTGGAAAGGGGGGGGAGCACTGAAGCTTTCTTT.

This chain links TRBV12-3 or TRBV12-4 with TRBJ1-1, with D hard to call. V lost 6 bases, J lost 5 bases, and 13 bases lay in between. There are 13 residues in the CDR3. The DNA of the CDR3 is TGTGCCAGCAGCCTTGCCCAAGGAACTGAAGCTTTCTTT. It is translated as CASSLAQGTEAFF.

The chain combines TRBV2 with TRBJ1-1; 8 bases fit TRBD1. The CDR3 totals 15 residues. With V trimmed by 5 bases and J by 1 base, 6 bases remained unmatched. Germline CDR1 reads SNHLY; CDR2 reads FYNNEI. The CDR3 DNA reads TGTGCCAGCAGTCCCCAGGGGGCGGGGAACACTGAAGCTTTCTTT. Protein: CASSPQGAGNTEAFF.

This clone was seen a single time. The chain links TRBV19 to TRBJ2-3; D is perhaps TRBD1 or TRBD2 (5 bases each). The germline V and J ends were trimmed by 11 bases and 2 bases, with 17 bases remaining between them. In germline, CDR1 is LNHDA, CDR2 SQIVND (reference sequence). This CDR3 region has 14 residues. CDR3 residues: CAVARGGSTDTQYF. The CDR3 DNA reads TGTGCCGTAGCGAGGGGCGGATCCACAGATACGCAGTATTTT.

This clone was detected only a few times. The chain couples TRBV21-1 to TRBJ2-1; whether TRBD1, the table's D call, matches the DNA was not checked. TRBV21-1 is termed a pseudogene. This CDR3 is 13 amino acids long. The CDR3: CASSKWAGNEQFF. The CDR3 coding sequence is TGTGCCAGCAGCAAATGGGCAGGCAATGAGCAGTTCTTC.